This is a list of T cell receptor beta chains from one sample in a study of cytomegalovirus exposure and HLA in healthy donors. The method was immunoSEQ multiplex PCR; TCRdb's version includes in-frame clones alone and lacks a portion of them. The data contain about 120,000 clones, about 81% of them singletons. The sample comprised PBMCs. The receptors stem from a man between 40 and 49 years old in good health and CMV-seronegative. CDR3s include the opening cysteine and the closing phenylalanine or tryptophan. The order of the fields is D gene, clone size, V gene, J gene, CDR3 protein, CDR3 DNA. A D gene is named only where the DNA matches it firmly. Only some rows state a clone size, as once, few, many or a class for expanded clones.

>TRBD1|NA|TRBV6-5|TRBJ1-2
CASRAPGQGGGYTF
TGTGCCAGCAGGGCCCCGGGACAGGGGGGTGGCTACACCTTC
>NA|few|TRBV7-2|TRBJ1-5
CASSYRGNQPQHF
TGTGCCAGCAGCTACAGGGGCAATCAGCCCCAGCATTTT
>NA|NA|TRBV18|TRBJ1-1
CASSPQRENTEAFF
TGTGCCAGCTCACCCCAGAGGGAGAACACTGAAGCTTTCTTT
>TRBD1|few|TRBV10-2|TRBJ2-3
CASSRDSRADTQYF
TGCGCCAGCAGCAGGGACAGCCGGGCAGATACGCAGTATTTT
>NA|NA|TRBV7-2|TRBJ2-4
CASSLLGDIQYF
TGTGCCAGCAGCTTACTAGGGGACATTCAGTACTTC
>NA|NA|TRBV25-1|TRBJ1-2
CASSDLGLNYGYTF
TGTGCCAGCAGTGATCTAGGACTCAACTATGGCTACACCTTC
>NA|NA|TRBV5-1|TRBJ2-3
CASSLVGDSTDTQYF
TGCGCCAGCAGCTTGGTGGGAGATTCCACAGATACGCAGTATTTT
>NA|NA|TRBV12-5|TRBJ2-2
CASGARLGTGELFF
TGTGCTAGTGGGGCCAGGTTGGGCACCGGGGAGCTGTTTTTT
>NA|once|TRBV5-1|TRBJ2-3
CASSLDDFGTDTQYF
TGCGCCAGCAGCTTGGATGACTTCGGCACAGATACGCAGTATTTT
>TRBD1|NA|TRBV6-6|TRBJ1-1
CASRDGTVATEAFF
TGCGCCAGCAGGGACGGGACAGTGGCCACTGAAGCTTTCTTT
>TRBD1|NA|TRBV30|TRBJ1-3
CAWSRDSIAGNTIYF
TGTGCCTGGAGCCGGGACAGTATCGCTGGAAACACCATATATTTT
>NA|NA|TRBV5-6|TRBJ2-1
CASSFRKGTTHNEQFF
TGTGCCAGCAGCTTCAGAAAAGGGACAACCCACAATGAGCAGTTCTTC
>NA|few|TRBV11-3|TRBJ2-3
CASSPGTDTQYF
TGTGCCAGCAGCCCAGGGACAGATACGCAGTATTTT
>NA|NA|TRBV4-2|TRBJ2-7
CASSQSVYEQYF
TGTGCCAGCAGCCAATCCGTGTACGAGCAGTACTTC
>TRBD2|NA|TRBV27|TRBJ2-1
CASSGPGGADEQFF
TGTGCCAGCAGTGGCCCCGGGGGGGCTGATGAGCAGTTCTTC
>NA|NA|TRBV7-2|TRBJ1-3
CASSFLTAKGVTGNTIYF
TGTGCCAGCAGCTTTCTGACAGCCAAAGGAGTGACGGGAAACACCATATATTTT
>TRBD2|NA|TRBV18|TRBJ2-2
CASSLTSATNTGELFF
TGTGCCAGCTCACTTACTAGCGCCACGAACACCGGGGAGCTGTTTTTT
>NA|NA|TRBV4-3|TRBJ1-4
CASSQSNGFNEKLFF
TGCGCCAGCAGCCAATCCAACGGGTTTAATGAAAAACTGTTTTTT
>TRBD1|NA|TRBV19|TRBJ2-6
CASTPPGQAVTGANGLTF
TGTGCCAGTACCCCACCGGGACAGGCTGTCACTGGGGCCAACGGCCTGACTTTC
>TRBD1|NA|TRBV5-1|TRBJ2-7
CASSFLGTGPIEQYF
TGCGCCAGCAGCTTCCTTGGGACAGGGCCAATTGAGCAGTACTTC
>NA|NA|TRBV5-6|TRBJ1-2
CASSLAGGAPIYGYTF
TGTGCCAGCAGCTTGGCTGGAGGGGCACCCATCTATGGCTACACCTTC
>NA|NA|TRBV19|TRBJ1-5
CASSILYSNQPQHF
TGTGCCAGTAGTATTCTTTATAGCAATCAGCCCCAGCATTTT
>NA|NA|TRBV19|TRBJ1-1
CASSAGGHTEAFF
TGTGCCAGTAGCGCGGGGGGACACACTGAAGCTTTCTTT
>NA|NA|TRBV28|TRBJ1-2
CASRPGSPLGYTF
TGTGCCAGCAGACCCGGGTCGCCTTTGGGCTACACCTTC
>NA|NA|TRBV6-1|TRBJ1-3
CASSPGVRGNTIYF
TGTGCCAGCAGTCCAGGGGTACGGGGAAACACCATATATTTT
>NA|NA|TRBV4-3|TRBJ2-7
CASSQDARGQLSYEQYF
TGCGCCAGCAGCCAAGATGCCAGGGGTCAACTCTCCTACGAGCAGTACTTC
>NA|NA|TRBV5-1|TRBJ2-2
CASSLEGVVPGELFF
TGCGCCAGCAGCTTGGAGGGGGTCGTTCCCGGGGAGCTGTTTTTT
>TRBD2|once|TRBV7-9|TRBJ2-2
CASRPTSVANTGELFF
TGTGCCAGCAGGCCGACTAGCGTCGCGAACACCGGGGAGCTGTTTTTT
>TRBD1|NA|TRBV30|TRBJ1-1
CAWSVSSAGTGYTEAFF
TGTGCCTGGAGTGTAAGTTCCGCCGGGACAGGGTATACTGAAGCTTTCTTT
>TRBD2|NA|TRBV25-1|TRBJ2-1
CASIGLAGESSYNEQFF
TGTGCCAGCATTGGGCTAGCGGGGGAGAGCTCCTACAATGAGCAGTTCTTC
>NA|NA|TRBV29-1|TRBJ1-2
CSVENREGANYGYTF
TGCAGCGTAGAGAACAGGGAGGGAGCTAACTATGGCTACACCTTC
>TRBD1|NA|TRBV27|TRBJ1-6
CASSRTGSYSPLHF
TGTGCCAGCAGTCGGACAGGGTCATACTCACCCCTCCACTTT
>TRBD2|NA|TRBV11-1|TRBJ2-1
CASSSSGSYNEQFF
TGTGCCAGCAGCTCTAGCGGGAGCTACAATGAGCAGTTCTTC
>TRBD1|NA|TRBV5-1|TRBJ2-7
CASSWGTGTYEQYF
TGCGCCAGCAGCTGGGGGACAGGGACCTACGAGCAGTACTTC
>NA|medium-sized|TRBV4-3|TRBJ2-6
CASSISRSGANVLTF
TGCGCCAGCAGCATCTCGAGGTCTGGGGCCAACGTCCTGACTTTC
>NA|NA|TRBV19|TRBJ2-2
CASSVTPSPAGELFF
TGTGCCAGTAGTGTCACACCTAGCCCCGCCGGGGAGCTGTTTTTT
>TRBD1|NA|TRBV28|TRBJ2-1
CASIRTGSHNEQFF
TGTGCCAGCATTCGGACAGGGAGCCACAATGAGCAGTTCTTC